These T cell receptor beta chains were read from a single sample in a study of control samples from healthy donors and cancer patients. The repertoire was sequenced with immunoSEQ multiplex PCR; TCRdb's copy has only in-frame clones and lacks some. The table has more than 95,000 clones, 87% seen once. Specimen: blood. The receptor source for this set is a man aged 60 to 75 in good health. Both conserved end residues are part of each CDR3. The order of the fields is J gene, D gene, CDR3 length, clone size, V gene, CDR3 DNA, CDR3 protein. A D gene is named only where the DNA matches it firmly. Some rows mark clone size as missing; the rest say once, few, many or name a class of expanded clone.

TRBJ1-3 | NA | 16 | NA | TRBV18 | TGTGCCAGCTCACCCGATGTGGTTTTCTCTGGAAACACCATATATTTT | CASSPDVVFSGNTIYF
TRBJ2-7 | NA | 15 | NA | TRBV20-1 | TGCAGTGCTAGTGGGCGGGGGCTGAATAACTACGAGCAGTACTTC | CSASGRGLNNYEQYF
TRBJ2-7 | TRBD1 | 15 | NA | TRBV6-5 | TGTGCCAGCAGTTACTCGAGCAGGGGGCACCTCGAGCAGTACTTC | CASSYSSRGHLEQYF
TRBJ2-3 | TRBD1 | 18 | NA | TRBV11-3 | TGTGCCAGCAGCTTAGATCAACCGGGACAGGGGTCCACAGATACGCAGTATTTT | CASSLDQPGQGSTDTQYF
TRBJ2-3 | NA | 16 | NA | TRBV6-5 | TGTGCCAGCAGTTACCGCGCTCCCCGGGGCACAGATACGCAGTATTTT | CASSYRAPRGTDTQYF
TRBJ1-1 | NA | 15 | NA | TRBV5-1 | TGCGCCAGCAGCTTGGATGGGGGAATGAACACTGAAGCTTTCTTT | CASSLDGGMNTEAFF
TRBJ1-2 | NA | 9 | once | TRBV29-1 | TGCAGCGTCTGGGAGGGCTACACCTTC | CSVWEGYTF
TRBJ2-1 | NA | 13 | few | TRBV12-3/TRBV12-4 | TGTGCCAGCAGTTTAGAGGAGGGAACTGAGCAGTTCTTC | CASSLEEGTEQFF
TRBJ1-5 | NA | 16 | NA | TRBV18 | TGTGCCAGCTCACCACCGTCCACTATGGGCAATCAGCCCCAGCATTTT | CASSPPSTMGNQPQHF
TRBJ2-7 | NA | 14 | NA | TRBV9 | TGTGCCAGCAGCGTAGAACTGTTGCCCTACGAGCAGTACTTC | CASSVELLPYEQYF
TRBJ1-4 | NA | 12 | NA | TRBV28 | TGTGCCAGCAGTTTGAAAGGTGAAAAACTGTTTTTT | CASSLKGEKLFF
TRBJ2-7 | TRBD1 | 14 | once | TRBV19 | TGTGCCAGTAGTGGAGGGACAGGCGCCTACGAGCAGTACTTC | CASSGGTGAYEQYF
TRBJ2-7 | TRBD1 | 15 | NA | TRBV10-2 | TGCGCCAGCAGCTCCGGGACAGGGGGCTCCTACGAGCAGTACTTC | CASSSGTGGSYEQYF